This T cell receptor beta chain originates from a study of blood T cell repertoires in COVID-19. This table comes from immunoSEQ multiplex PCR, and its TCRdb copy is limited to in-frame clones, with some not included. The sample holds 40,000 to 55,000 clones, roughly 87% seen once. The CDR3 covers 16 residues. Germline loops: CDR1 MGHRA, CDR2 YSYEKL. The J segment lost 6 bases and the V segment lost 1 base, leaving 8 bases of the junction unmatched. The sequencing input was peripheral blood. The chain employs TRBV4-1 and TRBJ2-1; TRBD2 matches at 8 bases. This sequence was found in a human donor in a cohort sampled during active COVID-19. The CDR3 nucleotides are TGCGCCAGCAGCCAAGTTCCAGGGACTAGGGGCAATGAGCAGTTCTTC. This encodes CASSQVPGTRGNEQFF.